In this sample, the clone carrying this TCR beta chain turned up once. Its antigen is unidentified. CDR1 and CDR2 (germline): SEHNR, FQNEAQ (reference sequence). Trimming removed 5 bases from V and 1 base from J, with 5 bases in between. The CDR3 runs 12 residues. This sample is part of a study of shared clonotypes between healthy human individuals. Each subset's genomic DNA was split evenly across several immunoSEQ plates. About 30,000 T cell genomes, or about 190 ng DNA, went into the sorted-subset replicate PCRs. Clones were sequenced by immunoSEQ multiplex PCR, and TCRdb holds only the in-frame ones, with some missing. The sample consists of about 2.1 million clones, just over 90% of them appearing once. Study-wide points: Estimated clonotype richness was generally higher in naive than memory subsets. Generation probability values for non-shared clonotypes were lower than those for clonotypes shared by all four donors.

Terminally differentiated effector memory CD45RA+ cells were left out of the naive CD8 fraction, which was CD45RO-negative and positively selected for CCR7. Sequenced sample: naive CD8+ T cells from PBMCs. The receptor comes from a man between 18 and 29 years old in good health. Some clones in this sample may be carry-over from other donors' samples. V gene TRBV7-9 combines with J gene TRBJ1-2; D not resolved. The DNA of the CDR3 is TGTGCCAGCAGCACGGATAACTATGGCTACACCTTC. The encoded protein is CASSTDNYGYTF.